This TCR beta chain derives from a study of regulatory T cells in long-lasting Graves disease. The study's findings and limits: It was in persistent disease that TRBV28, TRBJ1-2 and TRBJ2-5 were favored.

This clonotype appeared a few times. The antigen is unknown. The time point is: newly diagnosed GD, antithyroid drugs for less than 3 months. RNA extracted from PBMCs served as the sequencing template. Arm-PCR of CDR3 regions with iRepertoire HTBI primers generated TCR beta libraries. MiXCR, applied by TCRdb to the multiplex PCR reads, yields one record per CDR3 protein. The top ten hold about 8.3% of the sample, which has hundreds of thousands of distinct CDR3 sequences, around 12% seen once. The CDR3 contains 14 residues. Deletions cut 7 bases from V and 4 bases from J, with 16 bases between. The germline V gene has CDR1 LNHDA and CDR2 SQIVND (reference sequence). These data also featured in a second study, about T cells in Graves' hyperthyroidism and ophthalmopathy.

The clonotype comes from a woman aged 25 to 45 with Graves disease. This specimen consisted of peripheral blood mononuclear cells (PBMCs), obtained at new diagnosis, from a patient treated with antithyroid drugs. V is TRBV19 and J is TRBJ1-2, with D hard to call. CDR3 region: CASTPDRNSYGYTF. The CDR3 DNA sequence: TGTGCCAGTACCCCGGACCGAAACTCCTATGGCTACACCTTC.